The rows below give T cell receptor beta chains drawn from one sample of a study of Graves' ophthalmopathy and Graves' hyperthyroidism. TCRdb passed the multiplex PCR reads through MiXCR, listing each CDR3 protein once. The repertoire holds about 740,000 distinct CDR3 sequences, with 40% as singletons. The sequencing input was peripheral blood. The receptors derive from an adult man with Graves' ophthalmopathy. The conserved cysteine and the conserved F or W are not part of the CDR3 here. The order of the fields is clone size, V gene, J gene, CDR3 protein. Part of the rows lack a size; the others show once, few, many or a class for expanded clones.

>-|TRBV29-1|TRBJ2-7
SVEAGWGGTTPSYEQY
>few|TRBV19|TRBJ1-5
ASSMAHGDYSNQPQH
>few|TRBV20-1|TRBJ2-7
SAPGQGPPGEQY
>-|TRBV2|TRBJ2-2
ASSDLVYGRSTGELF
>many|TRBV5-4|TRBJ2-7
ASSLGGSAYEQY
>few|TRBV7-9|TRBJ1-4
ASSLAGGAELRKLF
>few|TRBV2|TRBJ2-5
ASRRQGETQY
>-|TRBV20-1|TRBJ2-5
SAIQGAREETQY
>-|TRBV10-1|TRBJ2-5
ASSEGREGATETQY
>-|TRBV9|TRBJ1-1
ASSAELGGAFTEAF
>few|TRBV20-1|TRBJ1-1
SGRADSITEAF
>few|TRBV6-5|TRBJ1-4
ASSPGHIGEKLF
>many|TRBV2|TRBJ1-6
ASSETGGYNSPLH
>few|TRBV20-1|TRBJ1-1
SGPPTTGEAF
>-|TRBV15|TRBJ2-6
ATSRSEGAGANVLT